Listed below are T cell receptor beta chains from one sample, sequenced in a study of human T cells and chemical hapten exposure. From the RACE reads, TCRdb called clonotypes with MiXCR, one entry per CDR3 protein. The sample includes some 190,000 distinct CDR3 sequences, about 22% of them seen just once. Specimen: whole blood, collected in connection with sensitization to the hapten diphenylcyclopropenone (DPC). The source of these receptors is a woman aged 50 to 60 with alopecia areata. Some clones in this sample may be carry-over from other donors' samples. Both conserved end residues are part of each CDR3. Each record gives: CDR3 length, J gene, clone size, V gene, D gene, CDR3 DNA, CDR3 protein. A D gene is named only where the DNA matches it firmly. Expanded clones are given a class, and other clones once, few, many or no size at all.

CDR3 length: 15
J gene: TRBJ1-6
clone size: NA
V gene: TRBV7-9
D gene: TRBD1
CDR3 DNA: TGTGCCAGCAGCTCCGCCGGGACAGTCCCAACACCCCTCCACTTT
CDR3 protein: CASSSAGTVPTPLHF

CDR3 length: 14
J gene: TRBJ1-2
clone size: NA
V gene: TRBV6-1
D gene: NA
CDR3 DNA: TGTGCCAGCAAGGAGGCCGGGAAGCTTTATGGCTACACCTTC
CDR3 protein: CASKEAGKLYGYTF

CDR3 length: 14
J gene: TRBJ2-5
clone size: NA
V gene: TRBV29-1
D gene: TRBD1
CDR3 DNA: TGCAGCGTTGACAGGGGGGGACAGGGAGAGACCCAGTACTTC
CDR3 protein: CSVDRGGQGETQYF

CDR3 length: 14
J gene: TRBJ2-7
clone size: NA
V gene: TRBV29-1
D gene: NA
CDR3 DNA: TGCAGCGTTGAAGGGGTGACAGGAGGAGACGAGCAGTACTTC
CDR3 protein: CSVEGVTGGDEQYF

CDR3 length: 14
J gene: TRBJ2-4
clone size: NA
V gene: TRBV20-1
D gene: TRBD2
CDR3 DNA: TGCAGTACGACTAGCGGGAGGCTGGAAAACATTCAGTACTTC
CDR3 protein: CSTTSGRLENIQYF

CDR3 length: 16
J gene: TRBJ2-5
clone size: many
V gene: TRBV27
D gene: TRBD2
CDR3 DNA: TGTGCCAGCAGACCACCGGGACTAGCGGCCCATGGGCCCCAGTACTTC
CDR3 protein: CASRPPGLAAHGPQYF

CDR3 length: 18
J gene: TRBJ2-3
clone size: few
V gene: TRBV9
D gene: NA
CDR3 DNA: TGTGCCAGCAGCGTAAGGGAAAGGTCGAGCGGTGGCACAGATACGCAGTATTTT
CDR3 protein: CASSVRERSSGGTDTQYF

CDR3 length: 14
J gene: TRBJ1-1
clone size: NA
V gene: TRBV5-1
D gene: TRBD1
CDR3 DNA: TGCGCCAGCAGCTTGAGACAGGGGATCACTGAAGCTTTCTTT
CDR3 protein: CASSLRQGITEAFF

CDR3 length: 10
J gene: TRBJ2-7
clone size: many
V gene: TRBV29-1
D gene: NA
CDR3 DNA: TGCAGCGTTGGGACAGCCCCGGGGACCTTC
CDR3 protein: CSVGTAPGTF

CDR3 length: 15
J gene: TRBJ2-7
clone size: few
V gene: TRBV5-1
D gene: NA
CDR3 DNA: TGCGCCAGCAGCTTGGGAGGACAGCCGACCTACGAGCAGTACTTC
CDR3 protein: CASSLGGQPTYEQYF

CDR3 length: 20
J gene: TRBJ2-1
clone size: many
V gene: TRBV3-1
D gene: TRBD2
CDR3 DNA: TGTGCCAGCAGCCAAGAGGTCCCCCTGCGGGAGTGGTCTTCCTACAATGAGCAGTTCTTC
CDR3 protein: CASSQEVPLREWSSYNEQFF

CDR3 length: 15
J gene: TRBJ1-5
clone size: few
V gene: TRBV5-6
D gene: NA
CDR3 DNA: TGTGCCAGCAGCTCGGGTATTGGGGGCAATCAGCCCCAGCATTTT
CDR3 protein: CASSSGIGGNQPQHF

CDR3 length: 18
J gene: TRBJ2-1
clone size: NA
V gene: TRBV2
D gene: NA
CDR3 DNA: TGTGCCAGCAACCGAAATTGGGACGGACTTAGCTCCTACAATGAGCAGTTCTTC
CDR3 protein: CASNRNWDGLSSYNEQFF

CDR3 length: 18
J gene: TRBJ2-7
clone size: many
V gene: TRBV18
D gene: TRBD1
CDR3 DNA: TGTGCCAGCTCACCTTTAGGACAGGGAGCCCAGAGCTCCTACGAGCAGTACTTC
CDR3 protein: CASSPLGQGAQSSYEQYF

CDR3 length: 13
J gene: TRBJ2-2
clone size: NA
V gene: TRBV2
D gene: NA
CDR3 DNA: TGTGCCAGCAGTTCGAATTATCACGGGGAGCTGTTTTTT
CDR3 protein: CASSSNYHGELFF

CDR3 length: 13
J gene: TRBJ2-1
clone size: few
V gene: TRBV20-1
D gene: NA
CDR3 DNA: TGCAGTGCCCAAGGGGGTGGATACAATGAGCAGTTCTTC
CDR3 protein: CSAQGGGYNEQFF

CDR3 length: 17
J gene: TRBJ2-2
clone size: many
V gene: TRBV28
D gene: TRBD2
CDR3 DNA: TGTGCCAGCAAGCCCGGGTGGCGGGGGAAGAACACCGGGGAGCTGTTTTTT
CDR3 protein: CASKPGWRGKNTGELFF

CDR3 length: 14
J gene: TRBJ2-1
clone size: NA
V gene: TRBV7-9
D gene: NA
CDR3 DNA: TGTGCCAGCAGCGATCCGCCACACAACAATGAGCAGTTCTTC
CDR3 protein: CASSDPPHNNEQFF

CDR3 length: 13
J gene: TRBJ2-1
clone size: few
V gene: TRBV7-2
D gene: NA
CDR3 DNA: TGTGCCAGCAGCACACAGGGCATCAATGAGCAGTTCTTC
CDR3 protein: CASSTQGINEQFF

CDR3 length: 15
J gene: TRBJ2-2
clone size: few
V gene: TRBV2
D gene: NA
CDR3 DNA: TGTGCCAGCAAATTTCTGGGGTCGAACACCGGGGAGCTGTTTTTT
CDR3 protein: CASKFLGSNTGELFF

CDR3 length: 15
J gene: TRBJ2-7
clone size: few
V gene: TRBV6-5
D gene: TRBD2
CDR3 DNA: TGTGCCAGCAGTTACTCGAGCGGGGGCAACTACGAGCAGTACTTC
CDR3 protein: CASSYSSGGNYEQYF

CDR3 length: 14
J gene: TRBJ1-5
clone size: few
V gene: TRBV5-5
D gene: TRBD1
CDR3 DNA: TGTGCCAGCAGTCTGGACAGGGGTCGGCAGCCCCAGCATTTT
CDR3 protein: CASSLDRGRQPQHF

CDR3 length: 14
J gene: TRBJ2-5
clone size: NA
V gene: TRBV18
D gene: TRBD2
CDR3 DNA: TGTGCCAGCTCACCCGGACTAGACGGCGAGACCCAGTACTTC
CDR3 protein: CASSPGLDGETQYF

CDR3 length: 17
J gene: TRBJ2-2
clone size: few
V gene: TRBV7-2
D gene: NA
CDR3 DNA: TGTGCCAGCAGCTTATCCCGTGACATCGCCAACACCGGGGAGCTGTTTTTT
CDR3 protein: CASSLSRDIANTGELFF

CDR3 length: 15
J gene: TRBJ2-3
clone size: NA
V gene: TRBV5-4
D gene: NA
CDR3 DNA: TGTGCCAGCAGCTTGTTGTGGGAGGCAACAGATACGCAGTATTTT
CDR3 protein: CASSLLWEATDTQYF

CDR3 length: 18
J gene: TRBJ2-7
clone size: NA
V gene: TRBV5-1
D gene: TRBD1
CDR3 DNA: TGCGCCAGCAGCCGCGAGGGGGCGCCCCCCCGATGGACCTACGAGCAGTACTTC
CDR3 protein: CASSREGAPPRWTYEQYF

CDR3 length: 13
J gene: TRBJ1-4
clone size: few
V gene: TRBV29-1
D gene: NA
CDR3 DNA: TGCAGCGTTGTTGTTGCGGCTAATGAAAAACTGTTTTTT
CDR3 protein: CSVVVAANEKLFF

CDR3 length: 12
J gene: TRBJ2-7
clone size: NA
V gene: TRBV29-1
D gene: NA
CDR3 DNA: TGCAGCGTCTTGCGGGATGGATACGAGCAGTACTTC
CDR3 protein: CSVLRDGYEQYF

CDR3 length: 16
J gene: TRBJ2-5
clone size: few
V gene: TRBV7-9
D gene: TRBD2
CDR3 DNA: TGTGCCAGCAGCACAGGACTAGCGGCCTATCAAGAGACCCAGTACTTC
CDR3 protein: CASSTGLAAYQETQYF

CDR3 length: 16
J gene: TRBJ2-3
clone size: NA
V gene: TRBV10-3
D gene: TRBD2
CDR3 DNA: TGTGCCATCAGTTTAATAGCGGGAGTCCGCACAGATACGCAGTATTTT
CDR3 protein: CAISLIAGVRTDTQYF

CDR3 length: 14
J gene: TRBJ2-5
clone size: few
V gene: TRBV20-1
D gene: NA
CDR3 DNA: TGCAGTGCTCCCCCTAGCGCGATCCAAGAGACCCAGTACTTC
CDR3 protein: CSAPPSAIQETQYF

CDR3 length: 16
J gene: TRBJ2-5
clone size: NA
V gene: TRBV7-3
D gene: TRBD1
CDR3 DNA: TGTGCCAGCAGCCCTACGGACAGGGGGCAGGGAGGGACCCAGTACTTC
CDR3 protein: CASSPTDRGQGGTQYF

CDR3 length: 13
J gene: TRBJ2-2
clone size: few
V gene: TRBV10-2
D gene: NA
CDR3 DNA: TGCGCCAGTAGGACAGTGAACACCGGGGAGCTGTTTTTT
CDR3 protein: CASRTVNTGELFF

CDR3 length: 15
J gene: TRBJ2-1
clone size: NA
V gene: TRBV29-1
D gene: TRBD1
CDR3 DNA: TGCAGCGTTGAAGCCCCGGGACAGGGAGTGTATGAGCAGTTCTTC
CDR3 protein: CSVEAPGQGVYEQFF

CDR3 length: 15
J gene: TRBJ1-2
clone size: NA
V gene: TRBV5-1
D gene: TRBD1
CDR3 DNA: TGCGCCAGCAGCCCCTCGACAGGGGGATACTATGGCTACACCTTC
CDR3 protein: CASSPSTGGYYGYTF

CDR3 length: 17
J gene: TRBJ2-2
clone size: few
V gene: TRBV3-1
D gene: TRBD1
CDR3 DNA: TGTGCCAGCAGCCAGTATGCGACAGGGGCGAACACCGGGGAGCTGTTTTTT
CDR3 protein: CASSQYATGANTGELFF

CDR3 length: 16
J gene: TRBJ1-2
clone size: NA
V gene: TRBV20-1
D gene: TRBD1
CDR3 DNA: TGCAGTGCGACTGAACCAGGGACAGGGGGCGCCTATGGCTACACCTTC
CDR3 protein: CSATEPGTGGAYGYTF

CDR3 length: 15
J gene: TRBJ1-1
clone size: NA
V gene: TRBV7-8
D gene: TRBD1
CDR3 DNA: TGTGCCAGCAGCTTGCAGGGACAGAGGTACACTGAAGCTTTCTTT
CDR3 protein: CASSLQGQRYTEAFF

CDR3 length: 13
J gene: TRBJ2-1
clone size: once
V gene: TRBV2
D gene: TRBD2
CDR3 DNA: TGTGCCAGCTATCGCCTAGCGGACAATGAGCAGTTCTTC
CDR3 protein: CASYRLADNEQFF

CDR3 length: 14
J gene: TRBJ2-2
clone size: NA
V gene: TRBV4-2
D gene: NA
CDR3 DNA: TGTGCCAGCAGCCGCGATACTAGCACCGGGGAGCTGTTTTTT
CDR3 protein: CASSRDTSTGELFF

CDR3 length: 16
J gene: TRBJ2-3
clone size: NA
V gene: TRBV7-6
D gene: NA
CDR3 DNA: TGTGCCAGCAGCCGCCAGCCTCGGGGGTTCCCAGATACGCAGTATTTT
CDR3 protein: CASSRQPRGFPDTQYF

CDR3 length: 12
J gene: TRBJ2-1
clone size: NA
V gene: TRBV11-3
D gene: NA
CDR3 DNA: TGTGCCAGCAGCCGAGACGGCTTACAGCAGTTCTTC
CDR3 protein: CASSRDGLQQFF

CDR3 length: 13
J gene: TRBJ1-2
clone size: few
V gene: TRBV12-3/TRBV12-4
D gene: NA
CDR3 DNA: TGTGCCAGCGCCGTCGCCGGCAGGGAGGGCTACACCTTC
CDR3 protein: CASAVAGREGYTF

CDR3 length: 13
J gene: TRBJ2-1
clone size: NA
V gene: TRBV20-1
D gene: NA
CDR3 DNA: TGCAGTGCTAGAGCACGATCGCCGTATGAGCAGTTCTTC
CDR3 protein: CSARARSPYEQFF

CDR3 length: 22
J gene: TRBJ2-1
clone size: few
V gene: TRBV5-1
D gene: TRBD1
CDR3 DNA: TGCGCCAGCAGCTGGACCACCCCTACTCCGGGACAGGGTTCGTACAGGTACAATGAGCAGTTCTTC
CDR3 protein: CASSWTTPTPGQGSYRYNEQFF

CDR3 length: 15
J gene: TRBJ2-7
clone size: NA
V gene: TRBV7-8
D gene: NA
CDR3 DNA: TGTGCCAGCAGCAAAGCTCTAGGCGGGTCCTACGAGCAGTACTTC
CDR3 protein: CASSKALGGSYEQYF